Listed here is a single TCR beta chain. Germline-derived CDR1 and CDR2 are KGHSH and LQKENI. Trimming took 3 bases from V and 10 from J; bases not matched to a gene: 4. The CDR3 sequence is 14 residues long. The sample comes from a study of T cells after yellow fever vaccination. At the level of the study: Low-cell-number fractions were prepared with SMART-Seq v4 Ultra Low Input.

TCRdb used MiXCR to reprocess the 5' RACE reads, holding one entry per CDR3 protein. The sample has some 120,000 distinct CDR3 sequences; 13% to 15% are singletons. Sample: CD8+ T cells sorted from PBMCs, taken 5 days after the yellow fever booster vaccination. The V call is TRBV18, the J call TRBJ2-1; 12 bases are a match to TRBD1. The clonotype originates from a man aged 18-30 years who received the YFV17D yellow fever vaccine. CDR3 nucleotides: TGTGCCAGCTCACCTTCCGGGACAGGGGGCGAGCAGTTCTTC. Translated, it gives CASSPSGTGGEQFF.